A selection of T cell receptor beta chains follows, all from one sample in a study of cytomegalovirus exposure and HLA in healthy donors. Clones were sequenced by immunoSEQ multiplex PCR, and TCRdb holds only the in-frame ones, with some missing. The data show roughly 190,000 clones, 77% seen once. Sequencing input: PBMCs. Receptors originate from a female donor in good health and CMV-seronegative. Each CDR3 is given with its conserved first and last residue. D genes are given only for firm matches. Rows may omit the clone size; those that give it use once, few, many or a size class.

V gene	J gene	clone size	D gene	CDR3 length	CDR3 DNA	CDR3 protein
TRBV6-5	TRBJ2-7	-	-	14	TGTGCCAGCACCCGACAGGATCGATCCTACGAGCAGTACTTC	CASTRQDRSYEQYF
TRBV4-2	TRBJ2-7	-	TRBD1	16	TGTGCCAGCAGCCTACACTCCCGGGACAGCTCCTACGAGCAGTACTTC	CASSLHSRDSSYEQYF
TRBV6-5	TRBJ2-7	-	-	14	TGTGCCAGCAGTTACTCGGAAGGGGCCTACGAGCAGTACTTC	CASSYSEGAYEQYF
TRBV19	TRBJ1-4	-	-	13	TGTGCCAGTACCACATCTCGGGGTGATAAACTGTTTTTT	CASTTSRGDKLFF
TRBV28	TRBJ1-5	-	-	15	TGTGCCAGCAGTCCACTGACAGCTAGCAATCAGCCCCAGCATTTT	CASSPLTASNQPQHF
TRBV4-1	TRBJ2-3	-	-	15	TGCGCCAGCAGCTTACGTTGGGGGCTCACAGATACGCAGTATTTT	CASSLRWGLTDTQYF
TRBV21-1	TRBJ1-1	-	-	16	TGTGCCAGCAGCAAAAGGGAACTAGGACAGGGGCTTGAAGCTTTCTTT	CASSKRELGQGLEAFF
TRBV6-5	TRBJ1-6	-	TRBD1	14	TGTGCCAGCAAAGACAGGGTAGCTAATTCACCCCTCCACTTT	CASKDRVANSPLHF
TRBV5-8	TRBJ2-5	-	-	14	TGTGCCAGCAGCGGCGGCGGAGTCCAAGAGACCCAGTACTTC	CASSGGGVQETQYF
TRBV19	TRBJ2-3	once	TRBD2	14	TGTGCCAGTAAAAGGCGGGGGGCCACAGATACGCAGTATTTT	CASKRRGATDTQYF
TRBV7-2	TRBJ2-7	-	-	14	TGTGCCAGCAGCTTAGCCCGGACTTCCTACGAGCAGTACTTC	CASSLARTSYEQYF